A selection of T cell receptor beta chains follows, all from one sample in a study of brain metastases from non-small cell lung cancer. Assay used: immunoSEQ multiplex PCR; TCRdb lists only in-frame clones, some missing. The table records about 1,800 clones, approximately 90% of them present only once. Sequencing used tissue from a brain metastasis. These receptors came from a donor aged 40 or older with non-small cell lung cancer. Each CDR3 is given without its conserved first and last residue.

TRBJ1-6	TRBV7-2	ASSLLVSKSPLH
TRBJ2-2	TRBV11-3	ASSLESGVFLGPNTGELF
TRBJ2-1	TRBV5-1	ASSWGERTSSHYNEQF
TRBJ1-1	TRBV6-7	ASSLDRGDTEAF
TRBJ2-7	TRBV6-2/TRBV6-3	ASSRDYEQY
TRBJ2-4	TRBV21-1	ARLLAGGKNIQY
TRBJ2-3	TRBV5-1	ASSEEQGDTQY
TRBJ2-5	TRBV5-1	ASSPSLQETQY
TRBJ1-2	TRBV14	ASSLVGFSYNGYT
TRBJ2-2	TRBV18	ASSPTRGLGNTGELF
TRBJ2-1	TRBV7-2	ASSLVVGGYNEQF
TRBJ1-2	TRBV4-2	ASSQDGADGYT
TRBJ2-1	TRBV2	ASALERGADNEQF
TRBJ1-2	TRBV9	ASSVEVESYGYT
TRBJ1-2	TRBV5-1	ASSFLFSANYGYT
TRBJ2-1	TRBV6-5	ASSWLTDEQF
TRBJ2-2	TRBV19	ASRPSPGDGELF
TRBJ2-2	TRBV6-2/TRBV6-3	ASSSGDTGELF
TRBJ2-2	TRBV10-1	ASSERQTNTGELF
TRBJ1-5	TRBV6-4	ASSDSGTGGTGNQPQH
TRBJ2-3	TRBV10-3	AISEPRAGDTQY
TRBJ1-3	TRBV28	ASSFDSLLGNTIY
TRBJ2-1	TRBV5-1	ASSFGLAGGPSSYNEQF
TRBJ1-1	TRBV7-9	ASSVGQGEWAF
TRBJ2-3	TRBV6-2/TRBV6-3	ASSSALANTQY
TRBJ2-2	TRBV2	ASTLDDSGELF
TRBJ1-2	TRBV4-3	ASSQEGRESYGYT
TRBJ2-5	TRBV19	ASSPDRGVEETQY
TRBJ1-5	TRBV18	ASSPTGGNQPQH
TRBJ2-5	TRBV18	ASSPGRETQY
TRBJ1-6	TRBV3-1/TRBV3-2	ASTQTGGDSPLH
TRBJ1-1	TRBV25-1	ASSGSLRGGTTEAF
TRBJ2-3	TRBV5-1	ASSSTLAGSTDTQY
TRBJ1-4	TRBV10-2	ASSESPPGWRVNEKLF
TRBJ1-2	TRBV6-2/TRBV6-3	ASSSRQGYGYT
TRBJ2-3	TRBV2	ASWDRGRDTQY
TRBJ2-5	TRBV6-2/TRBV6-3	ASSYPPETQY
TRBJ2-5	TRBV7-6	ASSRLAGQETQY
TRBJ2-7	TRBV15	ATSRDRETYEQY
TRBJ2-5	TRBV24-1	ATSDPRDRGRGETQY
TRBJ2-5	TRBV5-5	ASSTYTGPETQY
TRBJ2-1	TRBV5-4	ASSLIGSSSYNEQF
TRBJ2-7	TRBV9	ASSLRTGGDEQY
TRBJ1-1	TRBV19	ASSIDRFRVEAF
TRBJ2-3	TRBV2	ASEAGGADTQY
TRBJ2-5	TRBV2	ASSPRLSVETQY
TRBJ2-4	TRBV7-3	ASSQQGGDIQY